This entry lists 25 T cell receptor beta chains sequenced from one sample in a study of T cells in Graves' hyperthyroidism and ophthalmopathy. RNA transcripts provided the source from which TCR beta CDR3 regions were amplified. The primer set for the first-round RT-PCR of the TCR CDR3 was HTBI. TCRdb re-analysed the multiplex PCR reads in MiXCR, keeping a single row per CDR3 protein. The data show around 600,000 distinct CDR3 sequences, 45% seen once. The specimen was peripheral blood or thyroid tissue (not recorded which). The receptors shown here come from an adult man with Graves' disease, either hyperthyroidism or ophthalmopathy (not recorded which).

This clonotype was seen at least ten times. V and J are TRBV9 and TRBJ1-5, with a possible D match to TRBD1 (5 bases). The V gene lost 5 bases and the J gene lost 1 base, with 10 bases spanning the gap. Germline loops: CDR1 SGDLS, CDR2 YYNGEE. The CDR3 is made up of 14 amino acids. In DNA, the CDR3 is TGTGCCAGCAGTGGTGGGGCGAGCAATCAGCCCCAGCATTTT. Amino acid sequence: CASSGGASNQPQHF.

The genes are TRBV29-1 and TRBJ1-2, with D unresolved. Germline values: CDR1 SQVTM, CDR2 ANQGSEA. The CDR3 spans 11 residues. The CDR3 bases are TGCAGTGTTACCACTAACTATGGCTACACCTTC. Translated, it gives CSVTTNYGYTF.

As for this clonotype: This could be a read error, since a much larger clone is one nucleotide away. The chain couples TRBV7-8 to TRBJ1-2; 9 bases match TRBD1. The CDR3 loop spans 13 amino acids. Trimming took 6 bases from V and 8 from J; bases not matched to a gene: 7. Germline V lookup: CDR1 SGHVS, CDR2 FQNEAQ. DNA for the CDR3: TGTGCCAGCAGGGTACAGGGGGCTTTGGGCTACACCTTC. Translated: CASRVQGALGYTF.

This clonotype was recorded many times. The chain links TRBV2 to TRBJ1-3; D possibly corresponds to TRBD1 (6 bases). Deletions cut 8 bases from V and 0 bases from J, with 8 bases between. Per the germline V gene, CDR1 is SNHLY and CDR2 is FYNNEI. The CDR3 consists of 13 residues. CDR3 bases: TGTGCCAGCGTCAGGGGCTCTGGAAACACCATATATTTT. Translating it yields CASVRGSGNTIYF. Variable domain in full (rest from reference TRBV2 and TRBJ1-3): EPEVTQTPSHQVTQMGQEVILRCVPISNHLYFYWYRQILGQKVEFLVSFYNNEISEKSEIFDDQFSVERPDGSNFTLKIRSTKLEDSAMYFCASVRGSGNTIYFGEGSWLTVV.

This chain joins TRBV6-6 and TRBJ2-7; TRBD1 agrees at 9 bases. Germline V gene data show CDR1 as MNHNY and CDR2 as SVGAGI (reference sequence). J gave up 4 bases and V 6 bases, and 13 bases lay outside the gene matches. The CDR3 has 16 residues. The CDR3 DNA sequence: TGTGCCAGCAGAGGGGCCGGGACAGGGAAAGGGTACGAGCAGTACTTC. Translation gives CASRGAGTGKGYEQYF.

The V call is TRBV7-9, the J call TRBJ1-5; D not certain. Trimming pared 5 bases from V and 6 bases from J, leaving 11 bases between. This CDR3 spans 13 amino acids. Germline-derived CDR1 and CDR2 are SEHNR and FQNEAQ (reference sequence). CDR3 sequence: CASSQGPGQPQHF. The CDR3 nucleotides are TGTGCCAGCAGCCAAGGACCCGGTCAGCCCCAGCATTTT.

This chain joins TRBV10-3 and TRBJ1-4, with D possibly being TRBD1 (6 bases). There are 14 residues in the CDR3. The germline V gene encodes CDR1 ENHRY and CDR2 SYGVKD. V was pared by 6 bases and J by 2 bases, with 10 bases between. The DNA for the CDR3 is TGTGCCATCAGCCAAGACAGGACTAATGAAAAACTGTTTTTT. It is translated as CAISQDRTNEKLFF.

The V and J genes are TRBV7-9 and TRBJ1-1; D remains unclear. The CDR3 has 18 residues. V lost 0 bases and J 0 bases, leaving 17 bases between the germline ends. CDR1 is SEHNR and CDR2 is FQNEAQ in the germline V gene (reference sequence). The CDR3 spells CASSLAPLAGWVNTEAFF. The CDR3 bases are TGTGCCAGCAGCTTAGCCCCTCTGGCAGGCTGGGTGAACACTGAAGCTTTCTTT.

V and J are TRBV20-1 and TRBJ2-2; TRBD2 matches at 7 bases. There are 15 residues in the CDR3. Germline V CDR1 and CDR2: DFQATT, SNEGSKA (reference sequence). Germline trimming cut 0 bases from V and 4 bases from J; bases unmatched to any gene: 5. The CDR3 sequence: CSARDIGRSTGELFF. The CDR3, as DNA: TGCAGTGCTAGAGATATCGGGAGGTCCACCGGGGAGCTGTTTTTT.

This sequence joins TRBV2 and TRBJ1-3; tentatively, D is TRBD1 (6 bases). This CDR3 has 16 amino acids. V was pared by 6 bases and J by 2 bases, with 17 bases between. Germline V CDR1 and CDR2: SNHLY, FYNNEI. The CDR3 DNA follows: TGTGCCAGCAGCCCGGTAACAGGGACTCCTGGAAACACCATATATTTT. Protein: CASSPVTGTPGNTIYF. The full variable domain, rest sourced from reference TRBV2 and TRBJ1-3, is EPEVTQTPSHQVTQMGQEVILRCVPISNHLYFYWYRQILGQKVEFLVSFYNNEISEKSEIFDDQFSVERPDGSNFTLKIRSTKLEDSAMYFCASSPVTGTPGNTIYFGEGSWLTVV.

The chain has TRBV19 and TRBJ1-6; D is possibly TRBD1 (5 bases). Germline assignment: CDR1 LNHDA and CDR2 SQIVND (reference sequence). The CDR3 runs 14 residues. V was clipped by 2 bases and J by 10 bases, with 12 bases between them. DNA for the CDR3: TGTGCCAGTAGTATATTGGGGGTGGGCTCACCCCTCCACTTT. Translating it yields CASSILGVGSPLHF.

This rearrangement joins TRBV5-5 to TRBJ1-2; D is perhaps TRBD1 (6 bases). CDR1 is SGHKS, CDR2 YYEKEE, per germline (reference sequence). The CDR3 has 14 amino acids. Trimming removed 4 bases from V and 4 bases from J, with 14 bases in between. DNA for the CDR3: TGTGCCAGCAGCACCGGGACAACCTCCTATGGCTACACCTTC. This encodes CASSTGTTSYGYTF.

The chain joins TRBV7-9 to TRBJ1-1; 7 bases fit TRBD1. V lost 6 bases and J lost 2; bases outside the gene matches: 9. The CDR3 has 15 amino acids. Germline CDR1 SEHNR, CDR2 FQNEAQ (reference sequence). The CDR3 coding sequence is TGTGCCAGCAGTGTAGGGGGCAGATTCAACACTGAAGCTTTCTTT. The encoded protein is CASSVGGRFNTEAFF.

This chain links TRBV2 with TRBJ1-4; D is perhaps TRBD1 (5 bases). Trimming removed 2 bases at V and 7 bases at J, with 8 bases between. Germline CDR1 reads SNHLY; CDR2 reads FYNNEI. This CDR3 region has 13 residues. This CDR3 reads CASSELGGEKLFF. CDR3 in DNA: TGTGCCAGCAGTGAACTCGGGGGTGAAAAACTGTTTTTT.

A word on this clonotype: This CDR3 is missing its conserved last phenylalanine or tryptophan, likely due to a read error. The chain is built from TRBV20-1 and TRBJ1-1; no clear D. Trimming pared 3 bases from V and 3 bases from J, leaving 17 bases between. The CDR3 is made up of 15 amino acids. Germline V gene sequence: CDR1 DFQATT, CDR2 SNEGSKA (reference sequence). The CDR3 region is CSASADLGYDTEAFL. Here the CDR3 DNA reads TGCAGTGCTAGCGCTGATCTAGGGTATGACACTGAAGCTTTCCTT.

In the case of this clonotype: Just one base apart from a much larger clone, this may be a read error. V gene TRBV7-2 combines with J gene TRBJ1-5; TRBD1 matches at 9 bases. The CDR3 is 16 residues long. J was trimmed by 3 bases and V by 1 base; bases with no gene match: 4. Germline CDR1 reads SGHTA; CDR2 reads FQGNSA. The CDR3 region has the DNA TGTGCCAGCAGCTTAGGGGGGACAGGGACCAATCAGCCCCAGCATTTT. Translated: CASSLGGTGTNQPQHF.

The J gene is TRBJ1-3, the V gene TRBV7-9; D possibly corresponds to TRBD1 (5 bases). The length of the CDR3 is 16 residues. The V gene lost 1 base and the J gene lost 0 bases, with 10 bases spanning the gap. Germline CDR1 and CDR2: SEHNR and FQNEAQ (reference sequence). Here the CDR3 reads CASSLGQGSSGNTIYF. CDR3 nucleotide sequence: TGTGCCAGCAGCTTAGGGCAGGGCAGCTCTGGAAACACCATATATTTT.

This clonotype has a count of ten or more. The V and J genes are TRBV20-1 and TRBJ1-2; no firm D call. CDR1 DFQATT and CDR2 SNEGSKA come from the germline V gene (reference sequence). With 0 bases removed from V and 6 bases from J, the gap between germline ends came to 8 bases. The CDR3 length is 12 residues. The CDR3 region is CSARDPGDGYTF. CDR3 in DNA: TGCAGTGCTAGAGACCCGGGTGATGGCTACACCTTC.

V is TRBV2 and J is TRBJ1-5, with a tentative D call TRBD1 (6 bases). Looked up from germline, CDR1 is SNHLY and CDR2 is FYNNEI. Trimming removed 5 bases from V and 7 bases from J, with 15 bases in between. The CDR3 has 14 amino acids. The CDR3 DNA sequence: TGTGCCAGCAGTTACGTAACAGGGAACCAGCCCCAGCATTTT. Translating it yields CASSYVTGNQPQHF.

At least ten counts were recorded for this clonotype. The chain recombines TRBV7-2 with TRBJ2-7; 12 bases are a match to TRBD2. The CDR3 is 18 residues long. From germline, CDR1 is SGHTA and CDR2 FQGNSA. With 1 base clipped from V and 0 bases from J, the junction kept 7 bases outside the gene matches. For the CDR3, the DNA is TGTGCCAGCAGCTTAGTGTCGACTAGCGGGAGTACCTCCTACGAGCAGTACTTC. Translating it yields CASSLVSTSGSTSYEQYF. Using reference TRBV7-2 and TRBJ2-7 for the parts outside the CDR3, the full variable domain is GAGVSQSPSNKVTEKGKDVELRCDPISGHTALYWYRQSLGQGLEFLIYFQGNSAPDKSGLPSDRFSAERTGGSVSTLTIQRTQQEDSAVYLCASSLVSTSGSTSYEQYFGPGTRLTVT.

Ten or more counts support this clonotype. This chain joins TRBV9 and TRBJ1-3, with D possibly being TRBD1 (5 bases). The germline V gene has CDR1 SGDLS and CDR2 YYNGEE. The CDR3 has 14 amino acids. V was cut by 3 bases and J by 3 bases, with 10 bases left in between. CDR3: CASSASGLGNTIYF. The CDR3 DNA is TGTGCCAGCAGCGCATCGGGGCTTGGAAACACCATATATTTT.

This clonotype has only a few counts. The chain is built from TRBV7-9 and TRBJ1-4; 8 bases are a match to TRBD1. Germline V gene lookup returns CDR1 SEHNR and CDR2 FQNEAQ (reference sequence). V shed 1 base and J 8 bases; nucleotides not matched to a gene: 6. This CDR3 has 15 residues. The CDR3, as DNA: TGTGCCAGCAGCTTAGAGAGACAGGGGCTAGAAAAACTGTTTTTT. Translation gives CASSLERQGLEKLFF.

The chain combines TRBV29-1 with TRBJ1-5; tentatively, D is TRBD1 (6 bases). The CDR3 runs 13 residues. With 5 bases removed from V and 4 bases from J, the gap between germline ends came to 12 bases. Germline V gene lookup returns CDR1 SQVTM and CDR2 ANQGSEA. The CDR3 bases are TGCAGCGTTCAGGGGACCACTAATCAGCCCCAGCATTTT. Residues: CSVQGTTNQPQHF.

The rearrangement uses TRBV6-5 and TRBJ1-2; D is possibly TRBD1 (5 bases). CDR1 MNHEY and CDR2 SVGAGI come from the germline V gene. This CDR3 has 14 residues. The germline V and J ends were trimmed by 6 bases and 8 bases, with 19 bases remaining between them. DNA for the CDR3: TGTGCCAGCAGGGGCCTGGGGGGACCAAACGGCTACACCTTC. Translated: CASRGLGGPNGYTF.

This clonotype was seen once. The CDR3 loop reads CASSPKSGNSPLHF. CDR3 coding DNA: TGTGCCAGCAGCCCGAAATCGGGTAATTCACCCCTCCACTTT. The chain recombines TRBV7-2 with TRBJ1-6; D not resolved. Looked up from germline, CDR1 is SGHTA and CDR2 is FQGNSA. This CDR3 region has 14 residues. V was pared by 5 bases and J by 6 bases, with 11 bases between. Full variable domain (remainder filled in from reference TRBV7-2 and TRBJ1-6): GAGVSQSPSNKVTEKGKDVELRCDPISGHTALYWYRQSLGQGLEFLIYFQGNSAPDKSGLPSDRFSAERTGGSVSTLTIQRTQQEDSAVYLCASSPKSGNSPLHFGNGTRLTVT.